A single sample is the source of the 29 T cell receptor beta chains below, sequenced in a study of CD8+CD57+ T cells in acquired aplastic anemia. The use of genomic DNA as template underpinned the TCR beta VDJ and CDR3 profiling. TCRdb recomputed calls from the reads with MiXCR, one row per CDR3 protein. The table shows some 240,000 distinct CDR3 sequences, with 30% to 40% occurring only once. The sequencing sample was made of sorted CD4+, CD8+, or CD8+CD57+ T cells (not recorded which) from PBMCs. These receptors came from a human donor in good health, serving as a control.

This clonotype was counted at least ten times. J is TRBJ2-3 and V is TRBV12-5; D is uncertain. Trimming shortened V by 5 bases and J by 2 bases, and 2 bases separated the two germline ends. Looked up from germline, CDR1 is LGHNT and CDR2 is FRNRAP. The CDR3 consists of 11 residues. The CDR3 coding sequence is TGTGCTAGTGGTAACACAGATACGCAGTATTTT. Protein product: CASGNTDTQYF.

To note about this clonotype: This clone may be a read error of a much larger clone one base away. This rearrangement joins TRBV5-1 to TRBJ2-7; D remains unclear. CDR3 length equals 14 residues. Germline values: CDR1 SGHRS, CDR2 YFSETQ. The CDR3 spells CVSSLGSPSYEQYF. The CDR3 nucleotides read TGCGTCAGCAGCTTGGGCAGTCCCTCCTACGAGCAGTACTTC.

This clonotype was detected ten times or more. The chain joins TRBV29-1 to TRBJ1-4; TRBD1 is a possible D gene (6 bases). The V end was cut by 6 bases, the J end by 3 bases, with 14 bases between. CDR3 length: 14 amino acids. Germline V gene sequence: CDR1 SQVTM, CDR2 ANQGSEA. The CDR3 region has the DNA TGCAGCGTCAACAGGCGGACAGCTAATGAAAAACTGTTTTTT. Translation: CSVNRRTANEKLFF.

The chain recombines TRBV25-1 with TRBJ1-1; TRBD1 might be the D (5 bases). The CDR3 length is 14 residues. Germline V lookup: CDR1 MGHDK, CDR2 SYGVNS. CDR3 loop: CARDSLDINTEAFF. The CDR3 DNA is TGTGCTAGGGACTCTCTCGACATCAACACTGAAGCTTTCTTT. Full variable domain (outside the CDR3, taken from reference TRBV25-1 and TRBJ1-1): EADIYQTPRYLVIGTGKKITLECSQTMGHDKMYWYQQDPGMELHLIHYSYGVNSTEKGDLSSESTVSRIRTEHFPLTLESARPSHTSQYLCARDSLDINTEAFFGQGTRLTVV.

This clonotype was observed many times. Likely a read error: the CDR3 ends without its conserved phenylalanine or tryptophan. The genes are TRBV20-1 and TRBJ1-2; no definite D call. Per germline, CDR1 DFQATT and CDR2 SNEGSKA (reference sequence). Trimming took 0 bases from V and 4 from J, leaving 9 bases between them. The CDR3 covers 13 residues. In DNA, the CDR3 is TGCAGTGCTAGAGATCTACTTAGCTATGGCTACACCCTC. This gives the protein CSARDLLSYGYTL.

This clonotype has a count of ten or more. The rearrangement joins TRBV19 to TRBJ1-1; 8 positions agree with TRBD1. Germline trimming cut 2 bases from V and 0 bases from J; bases unmatched to any gene: 11. The CDR3 contains 18 residues. Germline loops: CDR1 LNHDA, CDR2 SQIVND (reference sequence). The CDR3 coding sequence is TGTGCCAGTAGTATAAAGGCAGGGGGCAGGGGAATGAACACTGAAGCTTTCTTT. Translating gives CASSIKAGGRGMNTEAFF. Combining the CDR3 with reference TRBV19 and TRBJ1-1 gives the whole variable domain DGGITQSPKYLFRKEGQNVTLSCEQNLNHDAMYWYRQDPGQGLRLIYYSQIVNDFQKGDIAEGYSVSREKKESFPLTVTSAQKNPTAFYLCASSIKAGGRGMNTEAFFGQGTRLTVV.

Concerning this clonotype: One base away lies a much larger clone, so this may be a sequencing read error. V usage is TRBV4-1 and J usage is TRBJ2-5; D unclear. CDR3 length equals 13 residues. Germline CDR1 MGHRA, CDR2 YSYEKL. V lost 0 bases, J lost 7 bases, and 9 bases lay in between. The CDR3 DNA sequence: TGCGCCAGCAGCCAAGAGGTTGGCGGGACCCAGTACTTC. This translates into CASSQEVGGTQYF.

This clonotype was detected many times. The genes are TRBV20-1 and TRBJ1-5; no reliable D call. The germline gives CDR1 DFQATT, CDR2 SNEGSKA (reference sequence). V dropped 5 bases and J dropped 4 bases, with 9 bases sitting between them. CDR3 length: 12 amino acids. In DNA form, the CDR3 reads TGCAGTGCTGGACGGCAGAATCAGCCCCAGCATTTT. Translation: CSAGRQNQPQHF.

The rearrangement links TRBV2 to TRBJ2-7; D is unresolved. Trimming left V 8 bases short and J 3 bases short, with 17 bases between. The length of the CDR3 is 14 residues. Germline CDR1 is SNHLY and CDR2 is FYNNEI. This CDR3 is CASAGFFRGYEQYF. As DNA, the CDR3 is TGTGCCAGCGCCGGGTTCTTCCGAGGCTACGAGCAGTACTTC.

This clonotype appeared a single time. The chain has TRBV7-2 and TRBJ2-5, with unresolved D. Germline V gene data show CDR1 as SGHTA and CDR2 as FQGNSA. V lost 7 bases to trimming and J lost 1 base, with 7 bases between them. The CDR3 has 12 amino acids. The CDR3 DNA is TGTGCCAGCACCCCCAGCCAAGAGACCCAGTACTTC. Residues: CASTPSQETQYF.

In DNA form, the CDR3 reads TGTGCCAGCAGCCTGCTTAGCGGGGGCACCGGGGAGCTGTTTTTT. Encoded protein: CASSLLSGGTGELFF. The chain uses TRBV3-1 and TRBJ2-2; 9 bases agree with TRBD2. Germline V gives CDR1 LGHDT, CDR2 YNNKEL (reference sequence). V lost 4 bases to trimming and J lost 4 bases; unmatched junction nucleotides: 4. This CDR3 comprises 15 residues.

The CDR3 DNA reads as TGTGCCATCAGTGAGTCGGGGACTAGGCACGAGCAGTACTTC. It is translated as CAISESGTRHEQYF. The rearrangement links TRBV10-3 to TRBJ2-7; 8 positions match TRBD2. Trimming removed 0 bases from V and 5 bases from J; junction bases left unmatched: 3. The CDR3 is 14 amino acids. The germline CDR1 and CDR2 sequences are ENHRY and SYGVKD.

This clonotype showed up many times. The J gene is TRBJ2-4, the V gene TRBV7-1, with TRBD2 matching 13 bases. TRBV7-1 is flagged as an ORF with uncertain function. Losses at the gene ends were 0 bases for V and 5 bases for J; bases not matched to a gene: 13. CDR3 length equals 20 residues. CDR3 sequence (DNA): TGTGCCAGCAGCTCAGCAGGACTAGCGGGAGTTGTGCGGGCCCAAAACATTCAGTACTTC. It is translated as CASSSAGLAGVVRAQNIQYF.

There are many counts of this clonotype. The J gene is TRBJ2-7, the V gene TRBV24-1; 8 bases match TRBD1. This CDR3 is built from 15 residues. With 3 bases clipped from V and 4 bases from J, the junction kept 7 bases outside the gene matches. From germline, CDR1 is KGHDR and CDR2 SFDVKD. CDR3 in DNA: TGTGCCACCAGTGATCGTTCAGGGGGCGCATACGAGCAGTACTTC. Protein: CATSDRSGGAYEQYF.

This clonotype was recorded at least ten times. The rearrangement joins TRBV9 to TRBJ2-7; D could derive from TRBD1 or TRBD2 (5 bases each). Trimming removed 2 bases from V and 3 bases from J, with 9 bases in between. The CDR3 consists of 13 residues. CDR1 and CDR2 from the germline V gene are SGDLS and YYNGEE. CDR3 bases: TGTGCCAGCAGCGTCGGGGACCGCTACGAGCAGTACTTC. As protein: CASSVGDRYEQYF.

The J gene is TRBJ2-7, the V gene TRBV2; the match to TRBD1 covers 7 bases. This CDR3 comprises 12 residues. Germline trimming cut 5 bases from V and 11 bases from J; bases unmatched to any gene: 9. The germline V gene encodes CDR1 SNHLY and CDR2 FYNNEI. The CDR3 sequence is CASSKTGSEEYF. CDR3 in DNA: TGTGCCAGCAGTAAGACAGGGTCGGAGGAGTACTTC. The full variable domain, completed using reference TRBV2 and TRBJ2-7, is EPEVTQTPSHQVTQMGQEVILRCVPISNHLYFYWYRQILGQKVEFLVSFYNNEISEKSEIFDDQFSVERPDGSNFTLKIRSTKLEDSAMYFCASSKTGSEEYFGPGTRLTVT.

This clonotype turned up a few times. CDR3 DNA sequence: TGCGCCAGCAGCCATCCGGGAGCCAAAAACATTCAGTACTTC. Translating it yields CASSHPGAKNIQYF. This chain connects TRBV4-1 to TRBJ2-4; no clear D gene. Germline values: CDR1 MGHRA, CDR2 YSYEKL. CDR3 length: 14 residues. Deletions cut 3 bases from V and 0 bases from J, with 6 bases between.

This clonotype was recorded many times. The chain joins TRBV9 to TRBJ2-3, with 8 bases that match TRBD2. There are 16 residues in the CDR3. CDR1 is SGDLS and CDR2 is YYNGEE in the germline V gene. Losses at the gene ends were 0 bases for V and 0 bases for J; bases not matched to a gene: 3. The CDR3 DNA follows: TGTGCCAGCAGCGTAGGAGCGGGAGAAAGCACAGATACGCAGTATTTT. Its protein product is CASSVGAGESTDTQYF. Together with reference TRBV9 and TRBJ2-3, the CDR3 gives the full variable domain: DSGVTQTPKHLITATGQRVTLRCSPRSGDLSVYWYQQSLDQGLQFLIQYYNGEERAKGNILERFSAQQFPDLHSELNLSSLELGDSALYFCASSVGAGESTDTQYFGPGTRLTVL.

V gene TRBV10-3 combines with J gene TRBJ2-1, with D perhaps matching TRBD1 or TRBD2 (6 bases each). CDR1 and CDR2 from the germline V gene are ENHRY and SYGVKD. Trimming removed 3 bases from V and 9 bases from J, with 9 bases in between. The CDR3 spans 12 residues. CDR3 sequence: CAISEQGGEQFF. The DNA of the CDR3 is TGTGCCATCAGTGAACAGGGAGGTGAGCAGTTCTTC.

This clonotype showed up just a few times. The chain carries TRBV30 and TRBJ1-5; 7 bases are shared with TRBD1. CDR1 GTSNPN and CDR2 SVGIG come from the germline V gene (reference sequence). This CDR3 is built from 14 residues. With 2 bases clipped from V and 5 bases from J, the junction kept 6 bases outside the gene matches. The CDR3 reads CAWSRGQLYQPQHF. The DNA for the CDR3 is TGTGCCTGGAGTCGGGGACAGCTTTATCAGCCCCAGCATTTT.

This clonotype came up many times. V is TRBV19 and J is TRBJ1-2; 7 positions match TRBD1. Germline V CDR1 and CDR2: LNHDA, SQIVND (reference sequence). This CDR3 is 13 amino acids long. With 7 bases clipped from V and 7 bases from J, the junction kept 9 bases outside the gene matches. CDR3 in DNA: TGTGCCAGTAAGCAGACAGGGCGGGTTGGCTACACCTTC. This encodes CASKQTGRVGYTF.

J is TRBJ1-2 and V is TRBV6-1; D remains ambiguous. Between the trimmed V and J ends, which lost 10 bases and 8 bases, there was a span of 14 bases. The CDR3 is made up of 11 amino acids. Germline lookup yields CDR1 MNHNS and CDR2 SASEGT. The CDR3 is CATVRATGYTF. The CDR3 nucleotides read TGTGCCACGGTCCGGGCGACGGGCTACACCTTC.

This clonotype was seen repeatedly, ten times or more. This chain links TRBV20-1 with TRBJ1-1, with 8 bases that match TRBD1. This CDR3 is 13 amino acids long. The V segment lost 6 bases and the J segment 4 bases; nucleotides outside the gene matches: 7. The V gene's germline CDR1 is DFQATT and CDR2 SNEGSKA (reference sequence). The CDR3 region is CSAVQGGITEAFF. The CDR3 bases are TGCAGTGCAGTACAGGGGGGGATCACTGAAGCTTTCTTT.

About this clonotype itself: One base away lies a much larger clone, so this may be a sequencing read error. The chain uses TRBV20-1 and TRBJ2-3; possibly TRBD1 for D (6 bases). CDR1 is DFQATT, CDR2 SNEGSKA, per germline (reference sequence). This CDR3 contains 13 residues. With 4 bases removed from V and 2 bases from J, the gap between germline ends came to 10 bases. In DNA form, the CDR3 reads TGCAGTGCTAACAGGGCAAACACAGATACGCAGTATTTT. Amino acids: CSANRANTDTQYF.

This clonotype was recorded at least ten times. The gene calls are TRBV5-5 and TRBJ1-2; D uncertain. The CDR3 loop spans 15 amino acids. CDR1 is SGHKS, CDR2 YYEKEE, per germline (reference sequence). V gave up 0 bases and J gave up 0 bases, with 9 bases separating them. This chain's CDR3 is CASSLAGGTNYGYTF. In DNA, the CDR3 is TGTGCCAGCAGCTTGGCGGGAGGGACTAACTATGGCTACACCTTC.

The chain carries TRBV29-1 and TRBJ2-5; possible D gene TRBD1, 8 bases. V was shortened by 7 bases and J by 2 bases, with 14 bases between the two germline ends. Per the germline V gene, CDR1 is SQVTM and CDR2 is ANQGSEA. CDR3 length: 13 amino acids. The CDR3 DNA reads TGCAGCGCAGACAGGGGAGGGCAAGAGACCCAGTACTTC. It codes for CSADRGGQETQYF.

Only a few counts were recorded for this clonotype. This sequence joins TRBV30 and TRBJ1-2, with D tentatively TRBD1 (5 bases). In germline, CDR1 is GTSNPN, CDR2 SVGIG (reference sequence). Trimming pared 3 bases from V and 0 bases from J, leaving 11 bases between. The length of the CDR3 is 14 residues. The DNA of the CDR3 is TGTGCCTGGAGAAAAGGGGCCTCTAACTATGGCTACACCTTC. Its translation is CAWRKGASNYGYTF. Based on the CDR3 plus reference TRBV30 and TRBJ1-2, the full variable domain is SQTIHQWPATLVQPVGSPLSLECTVEGTSNPNLYWYRQAAGRGLQLLFYSVGIGQISSEVPQNLSASRPQDRQFILSSKKLLLSDSGFYLCAWRKGASNYGYTFGSGTRLTVV.

As for this clonotype: A junction boundary mismatches the germline segment, possibly from a read error. The chain carries TRBV2 and TRBJ2-4, with D perhaps matching TRBD1 or TRBD2 (6 bases each). The CDR3 loop spans 17 amino acids. Germline values: CDR1 SNHLY, CDR2 FYNNEI. In DNA form, the CDR3 reads TGTGCCAGCAGTCCTGCGCCCGGCTCGGGGGACAAAAGCATTCAGTACTTC. This gives the protein CASSPAPGSGDKSIQYF. Drawing the rest from reference TRBV2 and TRBJ2-4, the complete variable domain is EPEVTQTPSHQVTQMGQEVILRCVPISNHLYFYWYRQILGQKVEFLVSFYNNEISEKSEIFDDQFSVERPDGSNFTLKIRSTKLEDSAMYFCASSPAPGSGDKSIQYFGAGTRLSVL.

This clonotype appeared many times. The chain carries TRBV7-8 and TRBJ2-2; D gene ambiguous. The germline V and J ends were trimmed by 1 base and 1 base, with 7 bases remaining between them. The germline V gene has CDR1 SGHVS and CDR2 FQNEAQ. The CDR3 sequence is 15 residues long. The CDR3 is CASSLVGENTGELFF. Here the CDR3 DNA reads TGTGCCAGCAGCTTAGTAGGCGAGAACACCGGGGAGCTGTTTTTT.